The clone carrying this TCR beta chain occurred a few times. Its target is unknown. According to the study, TCR beta libraries were built with iRepertoire HTBI primers and CDR3-region Arm-PCR. TCRdb redid the calling of the multiplex PCR reads with MiXCR, one entry per CDR3 protein. In the table there are roughly 500,000 distinct CDR3 sequences, around a fifth of which are singletons. Germline V gene sequence: CDR1 DFQATT, CDR2 SNEGSKA (reference sequence). J was trimmed by 3 bases and V by 6 bases; bases with no gene match: 11. The CDR3 sequence is 15 residues long. This sample stems from a study of regulatory T cells in long-lasting Graves disease. Background on the study: Over-5-year antithyroid drug use with positive TSH receptor antibodies defined persistent Graves' disease in the study. The study, taken as a whole, reports: Persistent patients shared more public clonotypes (2,741) than newly diagnosed patients (about 1,000).

Time point: persistent/refractory GD, antithyroid drugs over 5 years with positive TRAb. PBMC-derived RNA was used for the TCR library. EDTA tubes were used for drawing around 8.2 milliliters of peripheral blood. The J gene is TRBJ1-5, the V gene TRBV20-1; 7 bases map to TRBD1. The sample was peripheral blood mononuclear cells (PBMCs), taken when the disease was refractory, from a patient treated with antithyroid drugs. This receptor was taken from a female donor with Graves disease. The CDR3 loop is CSASDGTDNNQPQHF. As DNA, the CDR3 is TGCAGTGCGTCTGACGGGACAGATAACAATCAGCCCCAGCATTTT.